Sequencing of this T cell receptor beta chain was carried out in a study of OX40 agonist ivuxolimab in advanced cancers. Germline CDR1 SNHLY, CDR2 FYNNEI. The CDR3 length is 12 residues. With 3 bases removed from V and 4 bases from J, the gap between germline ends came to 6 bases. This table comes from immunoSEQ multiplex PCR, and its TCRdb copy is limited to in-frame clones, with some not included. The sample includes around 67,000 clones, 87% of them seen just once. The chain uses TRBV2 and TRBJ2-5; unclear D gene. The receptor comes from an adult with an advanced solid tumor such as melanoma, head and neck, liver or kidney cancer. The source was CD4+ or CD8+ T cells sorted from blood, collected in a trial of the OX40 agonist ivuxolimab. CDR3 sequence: CASSEIRETQYF. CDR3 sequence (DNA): TGTGCCAGCAGTGAGATCAGAGAGACCCAGTACTTC.